The 20 T cell receptor beta chains listed next were all sequenced from one sample in a study of CD8 T cells in ankylosing spondylitis. Study-wide results and limits: A TCR beta motif of eight or nine highly homologous variants seemed to mark ankylosing spondylitis blood.

What these receptors recognize is not known. Via MiXCR, TCRdb re-called the 5' RACE reads, giving one row per CDR3 protein. The sample consists of about 800,000 distinct CDR3 sequences, about an eighth of them appearing once. Input material: blood, either unsorted or a sorted T cell fraction (not recorded which). These receptors all stem from a male donor with ankylosing spondylitis.

The V call is TRBV10-3, the J call TRBJ2-6; tentatively, D is TRBD1 (6 bases). This CDR3 region has 14 residues. CDR1 is ENHRY, CDR2 SYGVKD, per germline. The germline V and J ends were trimmed by 5 bases and 3 bases, with 8 bases remaining between them. DNA of the CDR3: TGTGCCATCAGTCCAGGGGTTGGGGCCAACGTCCTGACTTTC. It encodes CAISPGVGANVLTF.

This clonotype is a singleton in its sample. This chain uses TRBV28 with TRBJ2-1; TRBD1 aligns across 11 bases. CDR3 size: 15 residues. The trim removed 7 bases at V and 3 bases at J, leaving 5 bases unmatched. Germline-derived CDR1 and CDR2 are MDHEN and SYDVKM. CDR3 in amino acids: CASNTGTGGYNEQFF. The CDR3 nucleotides read TGTGCCAGCAACACCGGGACAGGGGGCTACAATGAGCAGTTCTTC.

This clonotype was seen only a few times. The rearrangement links TRBV7-2 to TRBJ1-1; D may be TRBD1 (5 bases). There are 14 residues in the CDR3. CDR1 is SGHTA and CDR2 is FQGNSA in the germline V gene. The V and J ends lost 4 bases and 5 bases respectively, with 14 bases between them. The CDR3 here is CASSSRAPKTEAFF. CDR3 nucleotide sequence: TGTGCCAGCAGCTCCAGGGCCCCGAAGACTGAAGCTTTCTTT.

This clonotype was picked up a small number of times. Germline and junction disagree at one end, which may indicate a read error. J is TRBJ2-7 and V is TRBV6-5; TRBD2 is a possible D gene (5 bases). From germline, CDR1 is MNHEY and CDR2 SVGAGI. The CDR3 runs to 13 residues. The CDR3 DNA is TGTGCCAGCAGTTACTCCACCGGGAACCGCGCCTTCTTC. It encodes CASSYSTGNRAFF.

This clonotype was seen many times. CDR3 residues: CASRHPGTGANTEAFF. CDR3 in DNA: TGTGCCAGCAGGCACCCGGGGACAGGAGCAAACACTGAAGCTTTCTTT. The chain recombines TRBV12-3 or TRBV12-4 with TRBJ1-1; 8 nucleotides match TRBD1. Unmatched junction bases numbered 11, after V lost 6 bases and J lost 2 bases. This CDR3 contains 16 residues.

V usage is TRBV30 and J usage is TRBJ1-5, with TRBD1 identical over 9 bases. V lost 5 bases and J lost 2; bases outside the gene matches: 13. Germline CDR1 GTSNPN, CDR2 SVGIG (reference sequence). The CDR3 consists of 17 residues. CDR3 region: CAWGFRDRAVGNQPQHF. CDR3 nucleotides: TGTGCCTGGGGCTTCCGGGACAGGGCGGTGGGCAATCAGCCCCAGCATTTT.

In its sample, this clonotype was seen a few times. The chain couples TRBV7-2 to TRBJ1-2, with 9 bases that match TRBD1. Trimming took 5 bases from V and 7 from J; bases not matched to a gene: 8. Looked up from germline, CDR1 is SGHTA and CDR2 is FQGNSA. The CDR3 runs to 14 residues. The CDR3 nucleotides are TGTGCCAGCAGCGGCCGGGACAGGGTATCTGGCTACACCTTC. Translation gives CASSGRDRVSGYTF. Full variable domain (remainder filled in from reference TRBV7-2 and TRBJ1-2): GAGVSQSPSNKVTEKGKDVELRCDPISGHTALYWYRQSLGQGLEFLIYFQGNSAPDKSGLPSDRFSAERTGGSVSTLTIQRTQQEDSAVYLCASSGRDRVSGYTFGSGTRLTVV.

The gene calls are TRBV3-1 and TRBJ2-7, with D hard to call. CDR1 and CDR2 (germline): LGHDT, YNNKEL (reference sequence). Trimming cost V 0 bases and J 7 bases, with 13 bases left between them. The CDR3 is 14 residues long. This CDR3 is CASSQDGWIREQYF. Here the CDR3 DNA reads TGTGCCAGCAGCCAAGATGGATGGATTCGGGAGCAGTACTTC.

The chain has TRBV10-3 and TRBJ1-1; D possibly corresponds to TRBD1 (5 bases). This CDR3 is built from 11 residues. V was cut by 8 bases and J by 11 bases, with 15 bases left in between. CDR1 and CDR2 from the germline V gene are ENHRY and SYGVKD. The DNA for the CDR3 is TGTGCCATCGGGGCAGGGACGGAGGCTTTCTTT. Protein sequence: CAIGAGTEAFF.

There are a few counts of this clonotype. The V call is TRBV3-1, the J call TRBJ1-2; D possibly corresponds to TRBD1 (6 bases). The V end was cut by 8 bases, the J end by 3 bases, with 13 bases between. The germline V gene has CDR1 LGHDT and CDR2 YNNKEL (reference sequence). The CDR3 covers 13 residues. This CDR3 reads CASRGHWYYGYTF. CDR3 coding DNA: TGTGCCAGCCGGGGGCACTGGTACTATGGCTACACCTTC.

This clonotype was recorded many times. The chain is built from TRBV20-1 and TRBJ2-7; D possibly uses TRBD1 or TRBD2 (5 bases each). CDR3 length: 12 residues. The V and J ends lost 5 bases and 3 bases respectively, with 11 bases between them. The germline V gene has CDR1 DFQATT and CDR2 SNEGSKA (reference sequence). For the CDR3, the DNA is TGCAGTGCTGGGACCAGAAGCTACGAGCAGTACTTC. It yields the protein CSAGTRSYEQYF.

This clonotype was observed a few times. This sequence joins TRBV10-3 and TRBJ1-1; D not resolved. Trimming took off 6 bases at V and 1 base at J, with 9 bases between the two ends. The germline V gene has CDR1 ENHRY and CDR2 SYGVKD. The CDR3 consists of 13 residues. CDR3 sequence (DNA): TGTGCCATCAGGTCACAGCCGAACACTGAAGCTTTCTTT. It encodes CAIRSQPNTEAFF.

This clonotype was picked up one time. The V gene is TRBV29-1, the J gene TRBJ2-1; 7 bases line up with TRBD2. This CDR3 has 15 amino acids. Per germline, CDR1 SQVTM and CDR2 ANQGSEA. V lost 5 bases and J lost 2; bases outside the gene matches: 9. The CDR3 spells CSVIYRGVTYNEQFF. The CDR3 nucleotides read TGCAGCGTTATCTATCGGGGGGTGACCTACAATGAGCAGTTCTTC.

This clonotype turned up a few times. The chain has TRBV7-2 and TRBJ2-4, with D hard to call. The CDR3 contains 13 residues. Germline loops: CDR1 SGHTA, CDR2 FQGNSA. Deletions cut 3 bases from V and 10 bases from J, with 13 bases between. CDR3 in amino acids: CASSFTSQGIQYF. The DNA of the CDR3 is TGTGCCAGCAGCTTCACCAGCCAAGGGATTCAGTACTTC.

This clonotype came up a few times. The rearrangement joins TRBV20-1 to TRBJ2-5; tentatively, D is TRBD1 (6 bases). V lost 6 bases to trimming and J lost 3 bases, with 14 bases between them. There are 13 residues in the CDR3. Germline CDR1 DFQATT, CDR2 SNEGSKA (reference sequence). The CDR3 bases are TGCAGTGCATTGGACCAGGGGAAAGAGACCCAGTACTTC. Amino acids: CSALDQGKETQYF.

The rearrangement uses TRBV20-1 and TRBJ2-7; 9 positions match TRBD1. CDR1 is DFQATT, CDR2 SNEGSKA, per germline (reference sequence). V shed 5 bases, J shed 2 bases, and the junction held 10 bases outside the gene matches. This CDR3 is built from 15 residues. The CDR3 reads CSAPRPGQGTYEQYF. CDR3 in DNA: TGCAGTGCTCCTAGACCGGGACAGGGCACCTACGAGCAGTACTTC.

Ten or more counts support this clonotype. V is TRBV29-1 and J is TRBJ2-5; D is possibly TRBD2 (6 bases). V lost 6 bases and J lost 1, with 21 bases in between. Germline V lookup: CDR1 SQVTM, CDR2 ANQGSEA. This CDR3 spans 16 amino acids. DNA for the CDR3: TGCAGCGTGGACCAGGGTATGGGAGGACTCCAAGAGACCCAGTACTTC. The encoded protein is CSVDQGMGGLQETQYF.

The chain has TRBV28 and TRBJ2-7, with TRBD2 identical over 7 bases. CDR3 size: 14 residues. V gave up 0 bases and J gave up 3 bases; unmatched junction bases: 2. Per germline, CDR1 MDHEN and CDR2 SYDVKM. The CDR3 sequence: CASSLWGTIYEQYF. The CDR3 DNA is TGTGCCAGCAGTTTATGGGGGACTATCTACGAGCAGTACTTC.

The rearrangement joins TRBV10-1 to TRBJ2-7, with D perhaps TRBD1 (6 bases). V was cut by 6 bases and J by 3 bases, with 15 bases left in between. Germline lookup yields CDR1 WNHNN and CDR2 SYGVQD (reference sequence). CDR3 length equals 14 residues. CDR3 sequence: CASSPNRAVYEQYF. CDR3 sequence (DNA): TGCGCCAGCAGCCCCAACAGGGCCGTCTACGAGCAGTACTTC.

V gene TRBV7-6 combines with J gene TRBJ2-6; TRBD2 might be the D (5 bases). The length of the CDR3 is 15 residues. Trimming cost V 3 bases and J 3 bases, with 9 bases left between them. CDR1 is SGHVS, CDR2 FNYEAQ, per germline. CDR3 sequence: CASSFVRGGANVLTF. The CDR3 bases are TGTGCCAGCAGCTTCGTACGGGGTGGGGCCAACGTCCTGACTTTC.